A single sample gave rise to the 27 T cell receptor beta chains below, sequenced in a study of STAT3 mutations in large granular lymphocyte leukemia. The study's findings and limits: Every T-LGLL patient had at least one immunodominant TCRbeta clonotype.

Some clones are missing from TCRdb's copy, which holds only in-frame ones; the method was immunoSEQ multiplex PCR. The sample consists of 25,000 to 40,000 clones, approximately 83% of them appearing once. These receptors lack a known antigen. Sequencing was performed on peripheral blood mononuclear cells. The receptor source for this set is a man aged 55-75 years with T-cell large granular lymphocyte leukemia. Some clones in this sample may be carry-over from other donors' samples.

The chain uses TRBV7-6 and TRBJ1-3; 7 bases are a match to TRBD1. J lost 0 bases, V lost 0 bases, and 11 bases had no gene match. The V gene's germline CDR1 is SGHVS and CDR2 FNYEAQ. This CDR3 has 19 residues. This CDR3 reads CASSLADGQVEYSGNTIYF. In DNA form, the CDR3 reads TGTGCCAGCAGCTTAGCCGATGGACAGGTCGAATACTCTGGAAACACCATATATTTT.

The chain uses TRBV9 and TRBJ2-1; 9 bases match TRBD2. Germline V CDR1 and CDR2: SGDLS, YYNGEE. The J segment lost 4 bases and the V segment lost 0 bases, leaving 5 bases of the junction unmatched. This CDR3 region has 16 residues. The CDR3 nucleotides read TGTGCCAGCAGCGTAGCTAGCGGGACCTTGTACAATGAGCAGTTCTTC. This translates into CASSVASGTLYNEQFF.

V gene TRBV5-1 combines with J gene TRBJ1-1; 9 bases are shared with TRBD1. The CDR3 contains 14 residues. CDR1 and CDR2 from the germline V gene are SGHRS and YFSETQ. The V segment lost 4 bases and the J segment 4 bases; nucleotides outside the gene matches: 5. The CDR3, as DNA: TGCGCCAGCAGCCCGGGACAGGGAGGCACTGAAGCTTTCTTT. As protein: CASSPGQGGTEAFF.

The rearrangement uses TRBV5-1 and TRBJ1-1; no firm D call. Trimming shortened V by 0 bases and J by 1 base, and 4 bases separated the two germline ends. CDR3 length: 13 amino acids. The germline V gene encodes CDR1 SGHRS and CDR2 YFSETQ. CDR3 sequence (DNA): TGCGCCAGCAGCTTGGGAGGGAACACTGAAGCTTTCTTT. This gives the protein CASSLGGNTEAFF.

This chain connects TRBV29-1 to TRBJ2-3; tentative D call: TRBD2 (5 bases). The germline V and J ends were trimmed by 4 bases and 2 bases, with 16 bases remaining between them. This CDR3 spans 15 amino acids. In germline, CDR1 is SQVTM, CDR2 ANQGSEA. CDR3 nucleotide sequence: TGCAGCGTTGGGTGGGCGAGCGGTGACACAGATACGCAGTATTTT. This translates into CSVGWASGDTDTQYF.

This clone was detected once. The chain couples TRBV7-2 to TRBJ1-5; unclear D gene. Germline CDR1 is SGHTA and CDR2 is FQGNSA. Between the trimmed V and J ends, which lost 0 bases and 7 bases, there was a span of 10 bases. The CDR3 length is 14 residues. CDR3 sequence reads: CASSLALTSQPQHF. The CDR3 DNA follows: TGTGCCAGCAGCTTAGCGCTTACGTCCCAGCCCCAGCATTTT.

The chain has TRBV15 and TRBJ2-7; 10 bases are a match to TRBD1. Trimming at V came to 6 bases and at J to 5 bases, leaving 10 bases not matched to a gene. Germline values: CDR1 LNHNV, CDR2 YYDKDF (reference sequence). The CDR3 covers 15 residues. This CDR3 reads CATSVDRGHQDEQYF. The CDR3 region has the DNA TGTGCCACCAGTGTTGACAGGGGGCATCAGGACGAGCAGTACTTC.

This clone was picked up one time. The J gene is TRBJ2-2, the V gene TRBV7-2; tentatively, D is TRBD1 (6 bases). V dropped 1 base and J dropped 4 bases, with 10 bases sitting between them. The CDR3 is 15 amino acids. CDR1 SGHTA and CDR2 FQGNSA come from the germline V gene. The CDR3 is CASSLDRVVTGELFF. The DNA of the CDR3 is TGTGCCAGCAGCTTAGACAGGGTGGTCACCGGGGAGCTGTTTTTT.

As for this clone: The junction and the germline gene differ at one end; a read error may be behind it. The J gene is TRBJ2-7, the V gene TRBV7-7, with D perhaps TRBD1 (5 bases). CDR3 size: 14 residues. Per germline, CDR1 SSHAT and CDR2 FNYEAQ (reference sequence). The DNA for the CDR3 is TGTGCTAGCAGCTCGACAGAAAACTCCTACGAGCAGTACTTC. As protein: CASSSTENSYEQYF.

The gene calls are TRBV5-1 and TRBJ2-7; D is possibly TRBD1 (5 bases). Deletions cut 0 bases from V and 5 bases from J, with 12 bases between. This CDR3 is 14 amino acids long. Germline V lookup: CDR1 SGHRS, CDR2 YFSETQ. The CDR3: CASSLARQGDEQYF. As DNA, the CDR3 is TGCGCCAGCAGCTTGGCCCGGCAGGGCGACGAGCAGTACTTC.

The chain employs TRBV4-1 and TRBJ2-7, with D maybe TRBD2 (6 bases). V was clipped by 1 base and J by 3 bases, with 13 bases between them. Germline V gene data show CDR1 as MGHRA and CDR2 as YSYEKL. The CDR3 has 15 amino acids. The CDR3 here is CASSQGDSGIYEQYF. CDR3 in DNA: TGCGCCAGCAGCCAAGGAGATAGCGGCATCTACGAGCAGTACTTC.

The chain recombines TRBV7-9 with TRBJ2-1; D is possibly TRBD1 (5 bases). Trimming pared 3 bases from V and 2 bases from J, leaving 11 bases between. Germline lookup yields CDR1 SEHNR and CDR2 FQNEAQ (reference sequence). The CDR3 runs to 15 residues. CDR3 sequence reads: CASSFGRVTYNEQFF. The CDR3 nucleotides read TGTGCCAGCAGCTTCGGCAGGGTCACCTACAATGAGCAGTTCTTC.

The CDR3: CASRARAGLSYEQYF. The CDR3 coding sequence is TGTGCCAGCAGAGCTCGGGCGGGCCTCTCCTACGAGCAGTACTTC. The genes are TRBV6-5 and TRBJ2-7, with D possibly being TRBD2 (5 bases). Germline assignment: CDR1 MNHEY and CDR2 SVGAGI. Deletions cut 6 bases from V and 0 bases from J, with 15 bases between. This CDR3 region has 15 residues.

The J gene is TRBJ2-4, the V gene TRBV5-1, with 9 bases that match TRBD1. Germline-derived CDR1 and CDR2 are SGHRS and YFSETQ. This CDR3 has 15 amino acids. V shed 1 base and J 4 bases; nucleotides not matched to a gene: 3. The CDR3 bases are TGCGCCAGCAGCTTGTTAGGACAGGGGAAAAACATTCAGTACTTC. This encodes CASSLLGQGKNIQYF.

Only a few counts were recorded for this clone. The CDR3 is CASSEGRAPYEQYF. CDR3 sequence (DNA): TGTGCCAGCTCAGAAGGGAGGGCCCCATACGAGCAGTACTTC. The chain couples TRBV28 to TRBJ2-7, with 7 bases lining up with TRBD2. The CDR3 runs to 14 residues. The germline V gene has CDR1 MDHEN and CDR2 SYDVKM. The V gene end was trimmed by 8 bases and the J gene end by 4 bases; junction bases not matched to a gene: 11.

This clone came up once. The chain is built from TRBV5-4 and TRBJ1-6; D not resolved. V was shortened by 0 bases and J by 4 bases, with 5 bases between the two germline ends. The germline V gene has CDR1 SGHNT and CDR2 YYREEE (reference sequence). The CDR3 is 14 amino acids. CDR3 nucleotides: TGTGCCAGCAGCTTGGATACGTATAATTCACCCCTCCACTTT. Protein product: CASSLDTYNSPLHF. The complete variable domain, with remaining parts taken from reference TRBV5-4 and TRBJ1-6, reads ETGVTQSPTHLIKTRGQQVTLRCSSQSGHNTVSWYQQALGQGPQFIFQYYREEENGRGNFPPRFSGLQFPNYSSELNVNALELDDSALYLCASSLDTYNSPLHFGNGTRLTVT.

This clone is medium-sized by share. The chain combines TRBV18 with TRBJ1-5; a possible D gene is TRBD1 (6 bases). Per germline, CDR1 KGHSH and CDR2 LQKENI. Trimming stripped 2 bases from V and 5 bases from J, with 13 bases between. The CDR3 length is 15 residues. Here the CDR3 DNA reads TGTGCCAGCTCACCAGGGGCCGGGGGCTATCAGCCCCAGCATTTT. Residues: CASSPGAGGYQPQHF. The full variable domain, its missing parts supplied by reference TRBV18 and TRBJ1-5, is NAGVMQNPRHLVRRRGQEARLRCSPMKGHSHVYWYRQLPEEGLKFMVYLQKENIIDESGMPKERFSAEFPKEGPSILRIQQVVRGDSAAYFCASSPGAGGYQPQHFGDGTRLSIL.

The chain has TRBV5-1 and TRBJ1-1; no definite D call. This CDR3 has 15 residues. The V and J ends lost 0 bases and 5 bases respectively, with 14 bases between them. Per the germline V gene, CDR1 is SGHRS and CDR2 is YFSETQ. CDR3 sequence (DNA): TGCGCCAGCAGCTTGGAACAGACCTCCGGTACTGAAGCTTTCTTT. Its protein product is CASSLEQTSGTEAFF.

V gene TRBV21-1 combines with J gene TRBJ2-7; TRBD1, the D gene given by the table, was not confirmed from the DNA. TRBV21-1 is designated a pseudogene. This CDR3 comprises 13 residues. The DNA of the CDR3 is TGTGCCAGCAGGACGACAGGGTTCGACGAGCAGTACTTC. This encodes CASRTTGFDEQYF.

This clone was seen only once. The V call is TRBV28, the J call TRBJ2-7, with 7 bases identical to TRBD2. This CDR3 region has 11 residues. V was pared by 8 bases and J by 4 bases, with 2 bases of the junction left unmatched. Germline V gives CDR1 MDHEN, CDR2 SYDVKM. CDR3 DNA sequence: TGTGCCAGCGGGGGGGGATACGAGCAGTACTTC. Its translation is CASGGGYEQYF.

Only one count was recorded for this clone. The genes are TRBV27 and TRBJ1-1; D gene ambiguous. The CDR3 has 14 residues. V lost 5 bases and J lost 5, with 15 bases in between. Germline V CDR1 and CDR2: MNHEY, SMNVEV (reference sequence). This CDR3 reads CASSPLKFGTEAFF. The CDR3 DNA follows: TGTGCCAGCAGTCCCCTGAAGTTTGGGACTGAAGCTTTCTTT.

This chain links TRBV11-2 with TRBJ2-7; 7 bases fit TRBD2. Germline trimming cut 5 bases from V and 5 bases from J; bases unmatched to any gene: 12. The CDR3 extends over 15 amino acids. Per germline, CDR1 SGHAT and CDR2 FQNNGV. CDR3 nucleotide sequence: TGTGCCAGCAGCCCCTTCCCACTAGCGTCCCACGAGCAGTACTTC. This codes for CASSPFPLASHEQYF.

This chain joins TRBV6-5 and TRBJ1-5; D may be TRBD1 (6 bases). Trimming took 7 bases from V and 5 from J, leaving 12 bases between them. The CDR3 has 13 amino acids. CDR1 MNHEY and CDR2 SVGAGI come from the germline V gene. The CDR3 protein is CASTRDRYQPQHF. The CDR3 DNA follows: TGTGCCAGCACACGAGACAGGTATCAGCCCCAGCATTTT.

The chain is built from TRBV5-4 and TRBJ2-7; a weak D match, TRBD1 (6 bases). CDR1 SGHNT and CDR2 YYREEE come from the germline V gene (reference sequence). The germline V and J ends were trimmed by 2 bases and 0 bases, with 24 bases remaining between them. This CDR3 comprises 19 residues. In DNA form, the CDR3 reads TGTGCCAGCAGCTTCTTATATCCCGGGATGAGGGGGAGCTCCTACGAGCAGTACTTC. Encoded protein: CASSFLYPGMRGSSYEQYF.

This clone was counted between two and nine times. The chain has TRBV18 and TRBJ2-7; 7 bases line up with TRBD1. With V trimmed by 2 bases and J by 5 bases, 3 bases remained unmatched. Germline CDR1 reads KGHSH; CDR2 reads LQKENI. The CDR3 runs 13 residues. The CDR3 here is CASSPRGPDEQYF. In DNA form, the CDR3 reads TGTGCCAGCTCACCAAGGGGGCCGGACGAGCAGTACTTC.

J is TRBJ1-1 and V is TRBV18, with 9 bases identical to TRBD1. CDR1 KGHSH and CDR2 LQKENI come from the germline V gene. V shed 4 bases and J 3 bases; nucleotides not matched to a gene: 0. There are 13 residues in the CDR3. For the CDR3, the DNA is TGTGCCAGCTCACGGACAGGGGACACTGAAGCTTTCTTT. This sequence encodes CASSRTGDTEAFF.

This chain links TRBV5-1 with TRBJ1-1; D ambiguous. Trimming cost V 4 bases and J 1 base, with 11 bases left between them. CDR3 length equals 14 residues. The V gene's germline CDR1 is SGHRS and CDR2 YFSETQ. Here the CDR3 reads CASSAGVGNTEAFF. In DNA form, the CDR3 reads TGCGCCAGCAGCGCGGGAGTCGGGAACACTGAAGCTTTCTTT.